Listed here are 4 T cell receptor beta chains from one sample, sequenced in a study of T-cell memory formation after mild COVID-19. Each CDR3 protein gets one entry after TCRdb re-called the 5' RACE reads with MiXCR. The data hold roughly 480,000 distinct CDR3 sequences, with roughly 25% observed a single time. The sample taken for sequencing was PBMCs or a T cell subset sorted from them (not recorded which). The receptors stem from an adult woman who had mild COVID-19 (a few samples of this study predate the infection). Cell type and time point are not known.

The V and J genes are TRBV10-3 and TRBJ2-7; 9 nucleotides line up with TRBD1. Trimming cost V 4 bases and J 0 bases; bases outside gene matches: 1. Germline values: CDR1 ENHRY, CDR2 SYGVKD. CDR3 length equals 14 residues. The CDR3 DNA is TGTGCCATCAGTGCGGACAGGGGCTCCTACGAGCAGTACTTC. This sequence encodes CAISADRGSYEQYF.

This clonotype showed up just a few times. The V call is TRBV6-2 or TRBV6-3, the J call TRBJ1-5; possible D gene TRBD1, 6 bases. The germline gives CDR1 MNHEY, CDR2 SVGEGT. This CDR3 region has 14 residues. Trimming cost V 5 bases and J 5 bases, with 13 bases left between them. The CDR3 bases are TGTGCCAGCAGTGACCGGACAGTGGATCAGCCCCAGCATTTT. Its protein product is CASSDRTVDQPQHF.

This clonotype was counted many times. The chain combines TRBV5-1 with TRBJ2-1; 9 bases align to TRBD2. The V gene's germline CDR1 is SGHRS and CDR2 YFSETQ. The trim removed 4 bases at V and 2 bases at J, leaving 10 bases unmatched. This CDR3 is 17 amino acids long. CDR3 region: CASSPGVAGEAYNEQFF. CDR3 nucleotides: TGCGCCAGCAGCCCCGGAGTAGCGGGAGAAGCCTACAATGAGCAGTTCTTC.

As for this clonotype: The junction and the germline gene differ at one end; a read error may be behind it. The rearrangement joins TRBV18 to TRBJ1-1, with D possibly being TRBD1 (6 bases). The CDR3 has 12 residues. CDR1 KGHSH and CDR2 LQKENI come from the germline V gene. Here the CDR3 reads CASSPRDNEAFF. The CDR3 region has the DNA TGTGCCAGCTCCCCACGGGACAATGAAGCTTTCTTT.